These 30 T cell receptor beta chains were all obtained from the same sample, sequenced in a study of blood T cell repertoires in COVID-19. TCRdb keeps only in-frame clones here, not all; method: immunoSEQ multiplex PCR. Of some 88,000 clones detected, approximately 87% appear once; the ten largest clones hold roughly 15%. The sequenced sample was peripheral blood. The receptors originated from a woman aged 65 to 85 with acute or convalescent COVID-19.

This clone was counted once. The rearrangement uses TRBV28 and TRBJ1-4, with D tentatively TRBD1 (6 bases). The CDR3 contains 16 residues. Germline V gene lookup returns CDR1 MDHEN and CDR2 SYDVKM. The ends were cut back, 0 bases at V and 3 bases at J, with 11 bases in the middle. CDR3 in DNA: TGTGCCAGCAGTTTATGGCAGGGGCAACCTAATGAAAAACTGTTTTTT. It encodes CASSLWQGQPNEKLFF. The complete variable domain, with remaining parts taken from reference TRBV28 and TRBJ1-4, reads DVKVTQSSRYLVKRTGEKVFLECVQDMDHENMFWYRQDPGLGLRLIYFSYDVKMKEKGDIPEGYSVSREKKERFSLILESASTNQTSMYLCASSLWQGQPNEKLFFGSGTQLSVL.

The genes are TRBV7-2 and TRBJ2-7; D is perhaps TRBD2 (5 bases). Trimming cost V 3 bases and J 1 base, with 10 bases left between them. Germline V gene data show CDR1 as SGHTA and CDR2 as FQGNSA. The CDR3 loop spans 14 amino acids. Written as DNA, the CDR3 is TGTGCCAGCAGCTTTTACGGGGTGTCCTACGAGCAGTACGTC. Translated, it gives CASSFYGVSYEQYV.

This chain connects TRBV9 to TRBJ2-2; D possibly corresponds to TRBD2 (6 bases). The CDR3 consists of 17 residues. From germline, CDR1 is SGDLS and CDR2 YYNGEE. V shed 4 bases and J shed 4 bases, with 20 bases lying between them. The CDR3 reads CASSPSAQGGFTGELFF. Here the CDR3 DNA reads TGTGCCAGCAGCCCCAGCGCGCAGGGAGGTTTCACCGGGGAGCTGTTTTTT.

Concerning this clone: Lacking the conserved final phenylalanine or tryptophan, this CDR3 likely reflects a read error. The limits of the CDR3 on the DNA are not certain, so only TCRdb's listed CDR3 is given. The chain has TRBV6-5 and TRBJ1-2; the table gives TRBD1 as D, unverified against the DNA. The CDR3 is 12 amino acids in total, end residues counted. Germline values: CDR1 MNHEY, CDR2 SVGAGI. CDR3 protein: CASRSATGYLKL.

This clone is termed medium-sized. The rearrangement links TRBV27 to TRBJ1-1; a weak D match, TRBD1 (6 bases). Germline CDR1 MNHEY, CDR2 SMNVEV (reference sequence). The V and J ends lost 6 bases and 6 bases respectively, with 14 bases between them. The CDR3 extends over 13 amino acids. CDR3: CASSQRGTAEAFF. The CDR3 DNA reads as TGTGCCAGCAGCCAGAGGGGGACCGCTGAAGCTTTCTTT.

The table lists this clone with a few counts. The CDR3 protein is CASARGPPNTGELFF. CDR3 nucleotides: TGCGCCAGCGCGCGAGGCCCGCCGAACACCGGGGAGCTGTTTTTT. The J gene is TRBJ2-2, the V gene TRBV5-1; D is undetermined. The length of the CDR3 is 15 residues. V dropped 7 bases and J dropped 0 bases, with 13 bases sitting between them. Germline V CDR1 and CDR2: SGHRS, YFSETQ.

The chain carries TRBV2 and TRBJ1-6, with TRBD1 as a possible D gene (5 bases). Trimming shortened V by 6 bases and J by 7 bases, and 16 bases separated the two germline ends. In germline, CDR1 is SNHLY, CDR2 FYNNEI. The CDR3 extends over 15 amino acids. CDR3 bases: TGTGCCAGCAGGTACGGACAAGACAAAAATTCACCCCTCCACTTT. Its protein is CASRYGQDKNSPLHF.

To note about this clone: Other DNA sequences within the sample encode an identical CDR3. The chain carries TRBV10-2 and TRBJ2-7; maybe TRBD2 (7 bases). Germline loops: CDR1 WSHSY, CDR2 SAAADI. Trimming cost V 3 bases and J 5 bases, with 20 bases left between them. The CDR3 loop spans 16 amino acids. The CDR3 protein is CASSDPGGASFHEQYV. The CDR3 coding sequence is TGCGCCAGCAGTGATCCTGGGGGGGCCTCCTTCCACGAGCAGTACGTC.

This sequence joins TRBV18 and TRBJ1-2; unclear D gene. Trimming removed 0 bases at V and 8 bases at J, with 7 bases between. CDR3 length: 12 amino acids. Germline CDR1 KGHSH, CDR2 LQKENI. CDR3 in DNA: TGTGCCAGCTCACCACCGAGGGTAGGCTACACCTTC. It codes for CASSPPRVGYTF.

This clone was picked up a small number of times. V and J are TRBV7-2 and TRBJ2-7; 7 bases fit TRBD1. This CDR3 has 18 amino acids. The ends lost 1 base at V and 3 bases at J; junction bases unmatched: 15. Germline V lookup: CDR1 SGHTA, CDR2 FQGNSA. The CDR3 DNA reads as TGTGCCAGCAGCTTAGTTACAGGACAGGCAATTCCGAACTACGAGCAGTACGTC. Translation: CASSLVTGQAIPNYEQYV.

The count of this clone is one. The chain combines TRBV3-1 (or the pseudogene TRBV3-2) with TRBJ1-1; D remains ambiguous. Germline CDR1 is LGHDT and CDR2 is YNNKEL (reference sequence). This CDR3 spans 13 amino acids. Trimming cost V 1 base and J 5 bases, with 8 bases left between them. The CDR3 nucleotides read TGTGCCAGCAGCCAAGTTCGGGGAACTGAAGCTTTCTTT. Translated, it gives CASSQVRGTEAFF.

The CDR3 sequence: CASSLGQPDRADGYTF. The CDR3 DNA reads TGCGCCAGCAGCTTGGGACAACCGGACAGGGCGGATGGCTACACCTTC. The chain links TRBV5-1 to TRBJ1-2; 8 bases match TRBD1. CDR3 length: 16 residues. The V gene end was trimmed by 0 bases and the J gene end by 6 bases; junction bases not matched to a gene: 10. The germline V gene encodes CDR1 SGHRS and CDR2 YFSETQ.

V gene TRBV5-6 combines with J gene TRBJ2-6; 8 bases match TRBD1. Germline V gives CDR1 SGHDT, CDR2 YYEEEE. Trimming took 3 bases from V and 4 from J; bases not matched to a gene: 3. The CDR3 sequence is 15 residues long. CDR3: CASSSQGGGANVLTF. As DNA, the CDR3 is TGTGCCAGCAGCTCACAGGGGGGCGGGGCCAACGTCCTGACTTTC.

The chain recombines TRBV7-8 with TRBJ2-1; D not certain. Trimming stripped 7 bases from V and 12 bases from J, with 16 bases between. The CDR3 is made up of 12 amino acids. CDR1 is SGHVS and CDR2 is FQNEAQ in the germline V gene. The CDR3, as DNA: TGTGCCAGCACCAGCATAGGTGGCGGGCAGTTCTTC. Translating it yields CASTSIGGGQFF. The full variable domain, in which reference TRBV7-8 and TRBJ2-1 provide the parts outside the CDR3, is GAGVSQSPRYKVAKRGQDVALRCDPISGHVSLFWYQQALGQGPEFLTYFQNEAQLDKSGLPSDRFFAERPEGSVSTLKIQRTQQEDSAVYLCASTSIGGGQFFGPGTRLTVL.

The chain recombines TRBV5-1 with TRBJ2-2; D possibly corresponds to TRBD1 (6 bases). CDR3 length equals 15 residues. The germline CDR1 and CDR2 sequences are SGHRS and YFSETQ. With 1 base removed from V and 6 bases from J, the gap between germline ends came to 13 bases. The CDR3, as DNA: TGCGCCAGCAGCTTGTTCACTGGGGGCCCCGGGGAGCTGTTTTTT. Residues: CASSLFTGGPGELFF. Full variable domain (rest looked up from reference TRBV5-1 and TRBJ2-2): KAGVTQTPRYLIKTRGQQVTLSCSPISGHRSVSWYQQTPGQGLQFLFEYFSETQRNKGNFPGRFSGRQFSNSRSEMNVSTLELGDSALYLCASSLFTGGPGELFFGEGSRLTVL.

This clone was found once. The chain has TRBV28 and TRBJ2-4; tentative D call: TRBD1 (6 bases). CDR1 MDHEN and CDR2 SYDVKM come from the germline V gene. V dropped 5 bases and J dropped 0 bases, with 11 bases sitting between them. The CDR3 has 15 residues. CDR3 coding DNA: TGTGCCAGCAGTCTGATGGACAGAGCCAAAAACATTCAGTACTTC. It encodes CASSLMDRAKNIQYF.

The chain joins TRBV14 to TRBJ2-3, with 8 positions matching TRBD2. The V and J ends lost 0 bases and 6 bases, in that order; junction bases with no gene match: 8. In germline, CDR1 is SGHDN, CDR2 FVKESK. The CDR3 is 16 amino acids. The chain's CDR3 is CASSQDLLVAGDTQYF. CDR3 DNA: TGTGCCAGCAGCCAAGATCTTTTGGTAGCGGGGGATACGCAGTATTTT.

This clone has more than one count but fewer than ten. CDR3 nucleotide sequence: TGTGCCAGGGTCAGGGCGAACTCTGGGGCCAACGTCCTGACTTTC. This sequence encodes CARVRANSGANVLTF. V usage is TRBV25-1 and J usage is TRBJ2-6; possible D gene TRBD1, 5 bases. Germline CDR1 and CDR2: MGHDK and SYGVNS. The CDR3 sequence is 15 residues long. V lost 9 bases, J lost 0 bases, and 12 bases lay in between.

The chain carries TRBV5-1 and TRBJ2-1; 9 bases match TRBD1. CDR3 size: 15 residues. The V and J ends lost 2 bases and 4 bases, in that order; junction bases with no gene match: 4. Germline V gene data show CDR1 as SGHRS and CDR2 as YFSETQ. CDR3 nucleotides: TGCGCCAGCAGCTTAGGGACAGGGAATTACAATGAGCAGTTCTTC. Encoded protein: CASSLGTGNYNEQFF.

J is TRBJ2-7 and V is TRBV6-1; D is possibly TRBD1 (6 bases). Deletions cut 3 bases from V and 4 bases from J, with 19 bases between. The germline V gene has CDR1 MNHNS and CDR2 SASEGT. This CDR3 comprises 16 residues. Here the CDR3 DNA reads TGTGCCAGCAGTGACAGATCCCGACAGGCGCTTTACGAGCAGTACGTC. Residues: CASSDRSRQALYEQYV.

V is TRBV5-1 and J is TRBJ1-2; D gene uncertain. This CDR3 is 13 amino acids long. Germline V gives CDR1 SGHRS, CDR2 YFSETQ. V lost 1 base to trimming and J lost 3 bases, with 7 bases between them. CDR3 DNA: TGCGCCAGCAGCTTGTCGGCGGACTATGGCTACACCTTC. Protein product: CASSLSADYGYTF.

This chain connects TRBV7-7 to TRBJ2-3; TRBD2 agrees at 7 bases. The CDR3 sequence is 15 residues long. The ends lost 5 bases at V and 0 bases at J; junction bases unmatched: 5. Germline loops: CDR1 SSHAT, CDR2 FNYEAQ (reference sequence). Written as DNA, the CDR3 is TGTGCCAGCAGCCAGGGTAGCGGGAGCACAGATACGCAGTATTTT. Its translation is CASSQGSGSTDTQYF.

This clone appeared a single time. The V and J genes are TRBV27 and TRBJ2-1; D is perhaps TRBD2 (5 bases). Germline V gene data show CDR1 as MNHEY and CDR2 as SMNVEV (reference sequence). The CDR3 extends over 13 amino acids. The ends were cut back, 5 bases at V and 8 bases at J, with 13 bases in the middle. The CDR3 loop is CASSIFSADEQFF. The CDR3 DNA reads TGTGCCAGCAGTATTTTTAGCGCTGATGAGCAGTTCTTC.

As regards this clone: In the same sample, other DNA sequences code for this CDR3. The CDR3 region has the DNA TGCGCCAGCAGCTTGTCCCAGGGCACAGATACGCAGTATTTT. It translates to CASSLSQGTDTQYF. The chain recombines TRBV5-1 with TRBJ2-3; D is ambiguous. V lost 1 base to trimming and J lost 1 base, with 7 bases between them. This CDR3 spans 14 amino acids. Germline V gene sequence: CDR1 SGHRS, CDR2 YFSETQ.

The chain combines TRBV19 with TRBJ2-3; 9 bases agree with TRBD2. J lost 5 bases, V lost 5 bases, and 8 bases had no gene match. The length of the CDR3 is 15 residues. The germline V gene encodes CDR1 LNHDA and CDR2 SQIVND (reference sequence). Here the CDR3 DNA reads TGTGCCAGTAGTGCGTCGGGACTAGCTATAGATACGCAGTATTTT. This gives the protein CASSASGLAIDTQYF.

The CDR3 bases are TGTGCCAGCAGCCATGGGACAGCTACTGAAGCTTTCTTT. It specifies CASSHGTATEAFF. The rearrangement links TRBV3-1 (or the pseudogene TRBV3-2) to TRBJ1-1; 7 nucleotides align to TRBD1. This CDR3 region has 13 residues. V shed 3 bases and J 5 bases; nucleotides not matched to a gene: 3. Germline CDR1 LGHDT, CDR2 YNNKEL (reference sequence).

This clone was detected only once. The gene calls are TRBV5-1 and TRBJ2-1, with 9 bases matching TRBD2. Trimming at V came to 3 bases and at J to 6 bases, leaving 10 bases not matched to a gene. Per the germline V gene, CDR1 is SGHRS and CDR2 is YFSETQ. CDR3 length: 16 residues. DNA for the CDR3: TGCGCCAGCAGCTCCCTTCCGGGACTAGCCACCAATGAGCAGTTCTTC. Amino acids: CASSSLPGLATNEQFF.

The rearrangement links TRBV3-1 (or the pseudogene TRBV3-2) to TRBJ2-4; 7 nucleotides agree with TRBD2. With V trimmed by 4 bases and J by 0 bases, 6 bases remained unmatched. The CDR3 is 16 residues long. Per the germline V gene, CDR1 is LGHDT and CDR2 is YNNKEL (reference sequence). The CDR3 nucleotides are TGTGCCAGCAGCCCTGGGCTAGCGGTAGCCAAAAACATTCAGTACTTC. Protein: CASSPGLAVAKNIQYF.

The V and J genes are TRBV29-1 and TRBJ1-1; unclear D gene. Trimming stripped 5 bases from V and 0 bases from J, with 10 bases between. The CDR3 totals 13 residues. CDR1 is SQVTM and CDR2 is ANQGSEA in the germline V gene. This CDR3 reads CSVMGRLNTEAFF. The CDR3 nucleotides read TGCAGCGTTATGGGCCGACTGAACACTGAAGCTTTCTTT.

The V gene is TRBV4-1, the J gene TRBJ1-2; D gene ambiguous. Trimming shortened V by 1 base and J by 2 bases, and 8 bases separated the two germline ends. Germline V CDR1 and CDR2: MGHRA, YSYEKL. The CDR3 has 14 amino acids. The CDR3 protein is CASSQVGGNYGYTF. For the CDR3, the DNA is TGCGCCAGCAGCCAAGTAGGCGGGAACTATGGCTACACCTTC.